This entry lists 29 T cell receptor beta chains sequenced from one sample in a study of cytomegalovirus exposure and HLA in healthy donors. 60 Vbeta and 13 Jbeta primers were used in PCR. TCRdb's table, derived via immunoSEQ multiplex PCR, lists solely in-frame clones and lacks some. Of 200,000 to 250,000 clones listed, around 89% are singletons. Sequenced input: PBMCs. Source of these receptors: a young woman in good health and CMV-seronegative.

The V call is TRBV6-5, the J call TRBJ2-7; TRBD1 matches at 9 bases. The CDR3 length is 14 residues. J was trimmed by 5 bases and V by 4 bases; bases with no gene match: 6. Germline V gene lookup returns CDR1 MNHEY and CDR2 SVGAGI. The CDR3 loop reads CASSFGTGRNEQYF. The CDR3 DNA follows: TGTGCCAGCAGTTTCGGGACAGGGCGTAACGAGCAGTACTTC.

Details on this clone: The same CDR3 also results from other DNA sequences found in this sample. The chain joins TRBV5-6 to TRBJ2-1; 7 nucleotides align to TRBD1. Germline V lookup: CDR1 SGHDT, CDR2 YYEEEE. Losses at the gene ends were 1 base for V and 2 bases for J; bases not matched to a gene: 3. The CDR3 sequence is 15 residues long. The CDR3 DNA reads TGTGCCAGCAGCTTGCGTACAGGGGCCTACAATGAGCAGTTCTTC. This sequence encodes CASSLRTGAYNEQFF.

The chain recombines TRBV18 with TRBJ2-3; 9 bases match TRBD2. CDR1 KGHSH and CDR2 LQKENI come from the germline V gene. J gave up 1 base and V 4 bases, and 3 bases lay outside the gene matches. The CDR3 is 15 residues long. The CDR3 sequence: CASSLRTSGTDTQYF. CDR3 bases: TGTGCCAGCTCACTCCGGACTAGCGGCACAGATACGCAGTATTTT. The variable domain in full, with the rest retrieved from reference TRBV18 and TRBJ2-3, is NAGVMQNPRHLVRRRGQEARLRCSPMKGHSHVYWYRQLPEEGLKFMVYLQKENIIDESGMPKERFSAEFPKEGPSILRIQQVVRGDSAAYFCASSLRTSGTDTQYFGPGTRLTVL.

This clone was found once. This chain joins TRBV18 and TRBJ2-2; tentatively, D is TRBD1 (6 bases). The CDR3 spans 15 residues. Germline V gene sequence: CDR1 KGHSH, CDR2 LQKENI. V lost 0 bases and J 5 bases, leaving 10 bases between the germline ends. The CDR3, as DNA: TGTGCCAGCTCACCACCCTTAACAGGGACCGGGGAGCTGTTTTTT. Encoded protein: CASSPPLTGTGELFF.

The sample holds a few counts of this clone. The V call is TRBV9, the J call TRBJ2-7; maybe TRBD1 (6 bases). The V end lost 3 bases, the J end lost 2 bases, and 12 bases lay between the germline ends. The CDR3 sequence is 14 residues long. Germline V CDR1 and CDR2: SGDLS, YYNGEE. The CDR3 region is CASSAQGIPYEQYF. The CDR3 coding sequence is TGTGCCAGCAGCGCTCAGGGGATTCCCTACGAGCAGTACTTC.

This rearrangement joins TRBV7-9 to TRBJ2-5; unclear D gene. V was cut by 3 bases and J by 5 bases, with 4 bases left in between. The CDR3 loop spans 11 amino acids. Per the germline V gene, CDR1 is SEHNR and CDR2 is FQNEAQ (reference sequence). The CDR3 region is CASSFSETQYF. CDR3 nucleotides: TGTGCCAGCAGCTTCTCTGAGACCCAGTACTTC.

This clone is a singleton in its sample. The chain is built from TRBV11-2 and TRBJ1-1, with TRBD1 matching 8 bases. The ends lost 0 bases at V and 5 bases at J; junction bases unmatched: 2. The V gene's germline CDR1 is SGHAT and CDR2 FQNNGV. CDR3 size: 14 residues. The CDR3: CASSLETGGTEAFF. CDR3 bases: TGTGCCAGCAGCTTAGAAACAGGGGGAACTGAAGCTTTCTTT.

The chain is built from TRBV5-1 and TRBJ2-5, with 7 bases lining up with TRBD1. Germline V gene lookup returns CDR1 SGHRS and CDR2 YFSETQ. J gave up 4 bases and V 1 base, and 7 bases lay outside the gene matches. The CDR3 is made up of 15 amino acids. Here the CDR3 DNA reads TGCGCCAGCAGCTTGATAGGGGGCGCCGGAGAGACCCAGTACTTC. Its protein product is CASSLIGGAGETQYF. The full variable domain, completed using reference TRBV5-1 and TRBJ2-5, is KAGVTQTPRYLIKTRGQQVTLSCSPISGHRSVSWYQQTPGQGLQFLFEYFSETQRNKGNFPGRFSGRQFSNSRSEMNVSTLELGDSALYLCASSLIGGAGETQYFGPGTRLLVL.

The gene calls are TRBV5-4 and TRBJ2-5, with D possibly matching TRBD2 (7 bases). The tail of the sequence fits TRBJ2-7 better, so the J call may be wrong. CDR3 size: 17 residues. Germline CDR1 SGHNT, CDR2 YYREEE (reference sequence). The CDR3 DNA reads as TGTGCCAGCAGCTCGAAGGGGGGGCGGGAGAGGCCTTACGAGCAGTACTTC. Its protein product is CASSSKGGRERPYEQYF.

V usage is TRBV9 and J usage is TRBJ2-5, with TRBD2 as a possible D gene (6 bases). Germline CDR1 is SGDLS and CDR2 is YYNGEE. The V end was cut by 0 bases, the J end by 2 bases, with 11 bases between. This CDR3 spans 15 amino acids. The CDR3 nucleotides are TGTGCCAGCAGCGTAGATGGGGGAGGACAAGAGACCCAGTACTTC. Its translation: CASSVDGGGQETQYF.

The chain is built from TRBV4-3 and TRBJ2-7; perhaps TRBD2 as D (5 bases). CDR1 and CDR2 (germline): LGHNA, YSLEER. This CDR3 has 14 amino acids. Trimming took 0 bases from V and 7 from J, leaving 13 bases between them. As DNA, the CDR3 is TGCGCCAGCAGCCAAGATTATGGCGGGCTAGAGCAGTACTTC. It specifies CASSQDYGGLEQYF.

This chain links TRBV4-2 with TRBJ1-2, with TRBD1 as a possible D gene (5 bases). There are 14 residues in the CDR3. V shed 6 bases and J shed 3 bases, with 14 bases lying between them. Germline CDR1 reads LGHNA; CDR2 reads YNFKEQ. The CDR3 sequence is CASRTQGWDYGYTF. CDR3 bases: TGTGCCAGCAGGACCCAGGGATGGGACTATGGCTACACCTTC.

This clone showed up just a few times. The CDR3 bases are TGCGCCAGCAGCCAAGAACCAGGGGGCACTGAAGCTTTCTTT. This translates into CASSQEPGGTEAFF. The genes are TRBV4-3 and TRBJ1-1, with 7 bases identical to TRBD1. V was clipped by 0 bases and J by 4 bases; unmatched bases: 2. The length of the CDR3 is 14 residues. The germline V gene has CDR1 LGHNA and CDR2 YSLEER.

This chain links TRBV13 with TRBJ2-1; D gene ambiguous. The V gene lost 5 bases and the J gene lost 2 bases, with 10 bases spanning the gap. CDR3 length: 14 residues. Germline assignment: CDR1 PRHDT and CDR2 FYEKMQ (reference sequence). The CDR3 here is CASSPPPAYNEQFF. The CDR3 DNA is TGTGCCAGCAGCCCACCCCCGGCCTACAATGAGCAGTTCTTC.

The genes are TRBV5-1 and TRBJ2-3; a weak D match, TRBD1 (5 bases). The CDR3 has 13 amino acids. The V and J ends lost 1 base and 5 bases respectively, with 8 bases between them. Germline assignment: CDR1 SGHRS and CDR2 YFSETQ. The CDR3 DNA reads TGCGCCAGCAGCTTGTCCAGGGAAGATACGCAGTATTTT. It specifies CASSLSREDTQYF.

The V gene is TRBV4-3, the J gene TRBJ2-5; 12 bases fit TRBD2. Germline V lookup: CDR1 LGHNA, CDR2 YSLEER. The ends lost 3 bases at V and 3 bases at J; junction bases unmatched: 11. This CDR3 is built from 18 residues. CDR3 in amino acids: CASSQQLAGGTHKETQYF. For the CDR3, the DNA is TGCGCCAGCAGCCAGCAACTAGCGGGGGGCACCCATAAAGAGACCCAGTACTTC.

V usage is TRBV9 and J usage is TRBJ1-6, with D possibly being TRBD1 (5 bases). CDR3 size: 14 residues. The germline gives CDR1 SGDLS, CDR2 YYNGEE. V was clipped by 1 base and J by 7 bases, with 9 bases between them. CDR3 bases: TGTGCCAGCAGCGTATTACAGGAAAATTCACCCCTCCACTTT. As protein: CASSVLQENSPLHF.

V gene TRBV27 combines with J gene TRBJ2-7; D remains ambiguous. From germline, CDR1 is MNHEY and CDR2 SMNVEV (reference sequence). The V gene lost 0 bases and the J gene lost 6 bases, with 15 bases spanning the gap. The CDR3 length is 15 residues. This CDR3 is CASSLSYIRFGEQYF. In nucleotides, the CDR3 is TGTGCCAGCAGTTTATCGTACATTCGATTTGGCGAGCAGTACTTC.

The chain employs TRBV4-2 and TRBJ1-2; TRBD1 is a possible D gene (5 bases). The CDR3 spans 15 residues. Looked up from germline, CDR1 is LGHNA and CDR2 is YNFKEQ. Trimming stripped 2 bases from V and 0 bases from J, with 10 bases between. In DNA, the CDR3 is TGTGCCAGCAGCCAACAGGGAAATGCTAACTATGGCTACACCTTC. Residues: CASSQQGNANYGYTF.

The rearrangement links TRBV5-5 to TRBJ1-1, with 8 bases aligning to TRBD1. Per the germline V gene, CDR1 is SGHKS and CDR2 is YYEKEE (reference sequence). The V segment lost 4 bases and the J segment 1 base; nucleotides outside the gene matches: 15. The length of the CDR3 is 18 residues. This CDR3 is CASSRNPNPGTGNTEAFF. In nucleotides, the CDR3 is TGTGCCAGCAGCCGAAACCCGAACCCCGGGACAGGGAACACTGAAGCTTTCTTT.

The chain links TRBV6-1 to TRBJ2-7; a possible D gene is TRBD1 (6 bases). This CDR3 spans 15 amino acids. V dropped 7 bases and J dropped 3 bases, with 19 bases sitting between them. Germline CDR1 MNHNS, CDR2 SASEGT. CDR3 loop: CASKYGTIALYEQYF. In DNA form, the CDR3 reads TGTGCCAGCAAGTATGGGACAATCGCTCTCTACGAGCAGTACTTC.

This clone came up once. The V and J genes are TRBV11-3 and TRBJ2-1; 7 bases align to TRBD1. Germline V CDR1 and CDR2: SGHNT, YENEEA. J lost 5 bases, V lost 5 bases, and 6 bases had no gene match. The CDR3 covers 14 residues. CDR3 bases: TGTGCCAGCAGCGCTAGGACAGGTGACAATGAGCAGTTCTTC. Residues: CASSARTGDNEQFF.

This clone was found once. The chain is built from TRBV10-1 and TRBJ2-7; TRBD2 matches at 12 bases. The ends lost 2 bases at V and 4 bases at J; junction bases unmatched: 3. The CDR3 runs 15 residues. CDR1 WNHNN and CDR2 SYGVQD come from the germline V gene (reference sequence). CDR3 amino acids: CASSERTSGRYEQYF. Written as DNA, the CDR3 is TGCGCCAGCAGTGAGAGAACTAGCGGGAGGTACGAGCAGTACTTC.

This clone was counted only a few times. The chain links TRBV7-2 to TRBJ2-1; 12 bases are a match to TRBD2. The ends lost 4 bases at V and 9 bases at J; junction bases unmatched: 7. The CDR3 has 15 amino acids. Germline V CDR1 and CDR2: SGHTA, FQGNSA. The CDR3 sequence is CASSSKTSGGREQFF. DNA of the CDR3: TGTGCCAGCAGCTCTAAGACTAGCGGGGGCCGTGAGCAGTTCTTC.

The CDR3 reads CASIEQGSYNEQFF. As DNA, the CDR3 is TGTGCCAGCATAGAACAGGGGAGCTACAATGAGCAGTTCTTC. The chain couples TRBV6-1 to TRBJ2-1; 7 bases map to TRBD1. Germline lookup yields CDR1 MNHNS and CDR2 SASEGT. With V trimmed by 7 bases and J by 3 bases, 6 bases remained unmatched. This CDR3 contains 14 residues.

V usage is TRBV5-4 and J usage is TRBJ1-3; the D is unclear. The germline CDR1 and CDR2 sequences are SGHNT and YYREEE (reference sequence). V lost 3 bases and J lost 4, with 2 bases in between. The CDR3 is made up of 11 amino acids. Written as DNA, the CDR3 is TGTGCCAGCAGCTCAGGAAACACCATATATTTT. Amino acids: CASSSGNTIYF.

The genes are TRBV7-9 and TRBJ2-5, with TRBD2 identical over 8 bases. Trimming at V came to 2 bases and at J to 4 bases, leaving 3 bases not matched to a gene. Per germline, CDR1 SEHNR and CDR2 FQNEAQ (reference sequence). This CDR3 has 14 amino acids. Here the CDR3 reads CASSLPRGGETQYF. CDR3 sequence (DNA): TGTGCCAGCAGCTTACCTCGGGGGGGAGAGACCCAGTACTTC. Filled out from reference TRBV7-9 and TRBJ2-5, the complete variable domain reads DTGVSQNPRHKITKRGQNVTFRCDPISEHNRLYWYRQTLGQGPEFLTYFQNEAQLEKSRLLSDRFSAERPKGSFSTLEIQRTEQGDSAMYLCASSLPRGGETQYFGPGTRLLVL.

This clone has only one observation. This chain joins TRBV5-1 and TRBJ1-4, with TRBD1 identical over 7 bases. The CDR3 length is 15 residues. Trimming cost V 1 base and J 6 bases; bases outside gene matches: 6. Germline V gives CDR1 SGHRS, CDR2 YFSETQ. Written as DNA, the CDR3 is TGCGCCAGCAGCTTGTATTTCGGGACAGATGAAAAACTGTTTTTT. Translating it yields CASSLYFGTDEKLFF.

The CDR3 coding sequence is TGCGCCAGCAGCTTGGCGTTGCAGGGTCGGGTTTCGAAGTTCTTC. It is translated as CASSLALQGRVSKFF. The chain uses TRBV5-1 and TRBJ2-1, with D possibly being TRBD1 (5 bases). CDR3 length: 15 residues. Germline V gene sequence: CDR1 SGHRS, CDR2 YFSETQ. V gave up 0 bases and J gave up 14 bases, with 21 bases separating them.